This is a list of T cell receptor beta chains from one sample in a study of read filtering for tumor transcriptome and immune sequencing. Via MiXCR, TCRdb re-called the reads, giving one row per CDR3 protein. The sample records some 140,000 distinct CDR3 sequences, less than 15% being singletons. The specimen was a population of CD138-negative cells sorted from bone marrow. These receptors were obtained from a donor aged 40 or older with multiple myeloma. Each CDR3 is given with its conserved first and last residue. D genes are given only for firm matches. Size is omitted from some rows. Given values are once, few, many or a class for expanded clones.

J	V	D	size	length	DNA	CDR3
TRBJ2-3	TRBV10-3	-	many	17	TGTGCCATCAGTGAGTCTCAAGAAGGGCAGCTTGAAGATACGCAGTATTTT	CAISESQEGQLEDTQYF
TRBJ2-1	TRBV18	-	many	17	TGTGCCAGCTCACCACCCCTCATCGCAGCCACTTACAATGAGCAGTTCTTC	CASSPPLIAATYNEQFF
TRBJ1-5	TRBV5-6	-	many	13	TGTGCCAGCAGCTTGGGCGGAATACAGCCCCAGCATTTT	CASSLGGIQPQHF
TRBJ2-1	TRBV5-1	TRBD2	many	16	TGCGCCAGCAGCTTGGTTAGTCCTAGCGGGAACTATGAGCAGTTCTTC	CASSLVSPSGNYEQFF
TRBJ2-7	TRBV20-1	-	many	13	TGCAGTGCTAGTGGGGATTGGACCTACGAGCAGTACTTC	CSASGDWTYEQYF
TRBJ2-1	TRBV13	TRBD2	-	17	TGTGCCAGCAGCTTAACCCCGGGACTAGCGATAAACAATGAGCAGTTCTTC	CASSLTPGLAINNEQFF
TRBJ2-7	TRBV29-1	-	many	11	TGCAGTGTTGCAAGTTGGGGGGAGCAGTACTTC	CSVASWGEQYF
TRBJ2-7	TRBV20-1	TRBD2	few	15	TGCAGTGCTAGCGGGAGGGGGAGGAGCTCCTACGAGCAGTACTTC	CSASGRGRSSYEQYF
TRBJ1-1	TRBV7-9	-	many	14	TGTGCCAGCAGCTTAGTGCCGGGCAACACTGAAGCTTTCTTT	CASSLVPGNTEAFF
TRBJ1-1	TRBV6-5	TRBD1	many	15	TGTGCCAGCAGTTCCAACAGGGGGTTGACGGCTGAAGCTTTCTTT	CASSSNRGLTAEAFF
TRBJ2-7	TRBV6-5	-	many	14	TGTGCCAGCAGGTGGGGTGGGGAGTCCTACGAGCAGTACTTC	CASRWGGESYEQYF
TRBJ2-1	TRBV7-3	TRBD2	many	16	TGTGCCAGCAGCTTAGGGGCTAGCGGAACTTACAATGAGCAGTTCTTC	CASSLGASGTYNEQFF
TRBJ1-2	TRBV12-3/TRBV12-4	TRBD1	-	14	TGTGCCAGCAGAGCTGACAGGGGTAACTATGGCTACACCTTC	CASRADRGNYGYTF
TRBJ2-2	TRBV5-6	-	few	16	TGTGCCAGCAGCTTGGGACTAGGTATTGACACCGGGGAGCTGTTTTTT	CASSLGLGIDTGELFF
TRBJ2-4	TRBV20-1	-	many	17	TGCAGTGCTAGTTCGCAGGGAGGTCATACGGCCAAAAACATTCAGTACTTC	CSASSQGGHTAKNIQYF
TRBJ2-7	TRBV12-3/TRBV12-4	-	-	14	TGTGCCAGCAGGGCCCAGGGGCGGGGGCCCGAGCAGTACTTC	CASRAQGRGPEQYF
TRBJ2-3	TRBV20-1	TRBD1	many	15	TGCAGTGCTAGGGCAGGGGGACAGGTTGTAGATACGCAGTATTTT	CSARAGGQVVDTQYF
TRBJ2-7	TRBV6-6	-	many	14	TGTGCCAGCAGTACACTAGCCACCAAAAGCGAGCAGTACTTC	CASSTLATKSEQYF
TRBJ1-1	TRBV20-1	-	many	13	TGCAGTGCCAGACAGGACCCGAACACTGAAGCTTTCTTT	CSARQDPNTEAFF
TRBJ1-1	TRBV3-1	-	many	17	TGTGCCAGCAGCCTCCTAACGGGGAAGGGGGAAAACACTGAAGCTTTCTTT	CASSLLTGKGENTEAFF
TRBJ2-5	TRBV7-3	-	many	18	TGTGCCAGCAGCTTAATGTGGAACTCGGGGGCAGCTCAAGAGACCCAGTACTTC	CASSLMWNSGAAQETQYF
TRBJ1-1	TRBV11-2	-	few	13	TGTGCCAGCAGCTCTTCCATGAACACTGAAGCTTTCTTT	CASSSSMNTEAFF
TRBJ1-5	TRBV6-1	-	many	14	TGTGCCAGCAATTGGGTTCTCGGCAATCAGCCCCAGCATTTT	CASNWVLGNQPQHF
TRBJ1-4	TRBV18	-	-	12	TGTGCCAGCTCACCGGCAAGGGAAAAACTGTTTTTT	CASSPAREKLFF
TRBJ1-2	TRBV29-1	TRBD1	-	12	TGCAGCGTTCCTACAGGGGTCTATGGCTACACCTTC	CSVPTGVYGYTF
TRBJ1-1	TRBV11-2	-	many	15	TGTGCCAGCAGCTACCTGGTGAGCGGTGACACTGAAGCTTTCTTT	CASSYLVSGDTEAFF
TRBJ1-5	TRBV27	TRBD1	many	17	TGTGCCAGCAGATCCGGGACAGGGGGCGCGAGCAATCAGCCCCAGCATTTT	CASRSGTGGASNQPQHF
TRBJ1-3	TRBV30	-	many	14	TGTGCCTGGAGTGAGAAAAAGATGGGAAACACCATATATTTT	CAWSEKKMGNTIYF
TRBJ2-5	TRBV7-2	TRBD2	-	14	TGTGCCAGCAGAAGCGGGAGGGCCGGGGAGACCCAGTACTTC	CASRSGRAGETQYF
TRBJ2-7	TRBV5-1	-	-	13	TGCGCCAGCAGCTTGACTAGAGCCTACGAGCAGTACTTC	CASSLTRAYEQYF
TRBJ2-7	TRBV6-2/TRBV6-3	-	many	13	TGTGCCAGCAGTACCGGTAGAGTTTACGAGCAGTACTTC	CASSTGRVYEQYF
TRBJ2-7	TRBV29-1	-	-	13	TGCAGCGTCGCTGGGGGGCTCCCCTACGAGCAGTACTTC	CSVAGGLPYEQYF
TRBJ1-1	TRBV25-1	-	many	14	TGTGCCAGCAGTGATCCCTCCAGGGACACTGAAGCTTTCTTT	CASSDPSRDTEAFF
TRBJ2-1	TRBV15	-	many	11	TGTGCCACCAGCAGAGATGGTGAGCAGTTCTTC	CATSRDGEQFF
TRBJ2-7	TRBV20-1	TRBD2	-	14	TGCAGTGCTTCCAGCGGGAGGAACTCCTACGAGCAGTACTTC	CSASSGRNSYEQYF
TRBJ1-2	TRBV12-3/TRBV12-4	-	many	13	TGTGCCAGCAGTTTAAGGGGGGACTATGGCTACACCTTC	CASSLRGDYGYTF